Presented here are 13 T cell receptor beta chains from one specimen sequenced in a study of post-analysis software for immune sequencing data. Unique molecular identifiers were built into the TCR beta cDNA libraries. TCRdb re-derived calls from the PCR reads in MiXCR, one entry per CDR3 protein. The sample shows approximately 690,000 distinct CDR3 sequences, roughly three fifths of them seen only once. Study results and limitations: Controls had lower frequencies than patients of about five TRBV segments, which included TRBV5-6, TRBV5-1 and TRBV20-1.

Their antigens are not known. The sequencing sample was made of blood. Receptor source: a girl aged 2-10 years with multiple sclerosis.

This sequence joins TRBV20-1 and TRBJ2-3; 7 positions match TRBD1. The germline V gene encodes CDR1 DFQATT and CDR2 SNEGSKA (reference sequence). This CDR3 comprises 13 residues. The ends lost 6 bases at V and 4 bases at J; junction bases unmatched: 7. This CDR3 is CSAQAGGPDTQYF. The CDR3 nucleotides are TGCAGTGCCCAAGCAGGGGGTCCAGATACGCAGTATTTT.

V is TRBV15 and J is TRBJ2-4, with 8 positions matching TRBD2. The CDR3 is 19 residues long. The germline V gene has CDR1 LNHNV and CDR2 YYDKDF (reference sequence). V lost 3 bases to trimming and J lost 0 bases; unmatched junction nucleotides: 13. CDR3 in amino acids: CATSRPGLEDPIAKNIQYF. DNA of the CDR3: TGTGCCACCAGCAGGCCGGGACTAGAAGATCCTATAGCCAAAAACATTCAGTACTTC.

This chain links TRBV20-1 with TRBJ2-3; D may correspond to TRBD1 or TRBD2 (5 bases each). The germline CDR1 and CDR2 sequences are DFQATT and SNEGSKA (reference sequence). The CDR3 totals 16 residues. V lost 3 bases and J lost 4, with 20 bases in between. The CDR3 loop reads CSASLNGAGRADTQYF. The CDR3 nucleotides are TGCAGTGCTAGTCTCAACGGGGCGGGTCGCGCAGATACGCAGTATTTT.

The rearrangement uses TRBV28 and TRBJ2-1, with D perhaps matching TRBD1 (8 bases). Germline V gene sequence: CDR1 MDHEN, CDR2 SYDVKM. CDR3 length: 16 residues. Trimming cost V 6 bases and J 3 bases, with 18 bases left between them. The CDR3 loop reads CASRLGRDRFYNEQFF. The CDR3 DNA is TGTGCCAGCAGGTTGGGGAGGGACAGGTTCTACAATGAGCAGTTCTTC. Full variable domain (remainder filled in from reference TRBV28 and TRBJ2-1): DVKVTQSSRYLVKRTGEKVFLECVQDMDHENMFWYRQDPGLGLRLIYFSYDVKMKEKGDIPEGYSVSREKKERFSLILESASTNQTSMYLCASRLGRDRFYNEQFFGPGTRLTVL.

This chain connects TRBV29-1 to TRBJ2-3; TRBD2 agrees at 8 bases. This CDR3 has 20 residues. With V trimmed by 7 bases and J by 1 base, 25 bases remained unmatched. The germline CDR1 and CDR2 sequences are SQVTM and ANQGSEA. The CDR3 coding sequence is TGCAGCGCCCGAACCTGGACTCCGAGCGTATGGCGGGGGGGCACAGATACGCAGTATTTT. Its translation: CSARTWTPSVWRGGTDTQYF.

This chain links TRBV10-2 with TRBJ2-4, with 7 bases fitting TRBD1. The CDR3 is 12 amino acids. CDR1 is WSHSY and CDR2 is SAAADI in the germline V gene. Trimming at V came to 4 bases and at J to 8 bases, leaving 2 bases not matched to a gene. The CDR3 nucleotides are TGCGCCAGCAGTGGCCAGGGGGACATTCAGTACTTC. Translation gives CASSGQGDIQYF.

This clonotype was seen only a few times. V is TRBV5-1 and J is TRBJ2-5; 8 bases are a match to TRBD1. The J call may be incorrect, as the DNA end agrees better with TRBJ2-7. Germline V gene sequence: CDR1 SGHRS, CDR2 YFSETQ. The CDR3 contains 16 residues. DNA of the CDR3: TGCGCCAGCAGCTCGCTTCACCGGGACAGGTACGACGAGCAGTACTTC. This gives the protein CASSSLHRDRYDEQYF.

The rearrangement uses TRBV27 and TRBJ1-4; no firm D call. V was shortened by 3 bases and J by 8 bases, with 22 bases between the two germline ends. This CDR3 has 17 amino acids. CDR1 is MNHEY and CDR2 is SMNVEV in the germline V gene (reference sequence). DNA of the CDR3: TGTGCCAGCAGTTTCCGGAACCCCCTCGGCTTGGGGGAAAAACTGTTTTTT. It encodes CASSFRNPLGLGEKLFF.

CDR3 nucleotides: TGTGCCAGTAGTACCTCCTACAATGAGCAGTACTTC. Translating gives CASSTSYNEQYF. The chain couples TRBV19 to TRBJ2-1; unclear D gene. TRBJ2-7 matches the DNA end more closely, so the J call is doubtful. CDR1 is LNHDA and CDR2 is SQIVND in the germline V gene (reference sequence). The CDR3 is 12 residues long.

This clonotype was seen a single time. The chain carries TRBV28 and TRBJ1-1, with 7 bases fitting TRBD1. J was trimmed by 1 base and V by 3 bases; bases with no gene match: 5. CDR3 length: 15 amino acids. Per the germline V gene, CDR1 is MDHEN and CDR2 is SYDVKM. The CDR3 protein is CASSFEQGSNTEAFF. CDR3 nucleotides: TGTGCCAGCAGTTTCGAACAGGGGTCGAACACTGAAGCTTTCTTT. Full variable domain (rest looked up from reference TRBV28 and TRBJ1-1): DVKVTQSSRYLVKRTGEKVFLECVQDMDHENMFWYRQDPGLGLRLIYFSYDVKMKEKGDIPEGYSVSREKKERFSLILESASTNQTSMYLCASSFEQGSNTEAFFGQGTRLTVV.

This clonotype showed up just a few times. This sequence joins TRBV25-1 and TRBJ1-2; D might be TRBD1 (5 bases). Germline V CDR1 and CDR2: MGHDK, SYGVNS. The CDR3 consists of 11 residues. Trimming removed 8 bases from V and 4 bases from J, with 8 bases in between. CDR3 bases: TGTGCCAGCGACCAGGGCTATGGCTACACCTTC. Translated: CASDQGYGYTF.

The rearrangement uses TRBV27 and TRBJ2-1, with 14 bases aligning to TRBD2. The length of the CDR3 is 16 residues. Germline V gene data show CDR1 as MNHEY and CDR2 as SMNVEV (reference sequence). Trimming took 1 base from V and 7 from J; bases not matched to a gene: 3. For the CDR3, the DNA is TGTGCCAGCAGTTTATTAGGGACTAGCGGGGGTAATGAGCAGTTCTTC. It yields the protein CASSLLGTSGGNEQFF.

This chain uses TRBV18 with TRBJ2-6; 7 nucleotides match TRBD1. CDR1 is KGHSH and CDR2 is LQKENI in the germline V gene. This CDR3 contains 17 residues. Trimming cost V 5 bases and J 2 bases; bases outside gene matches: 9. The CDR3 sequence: CASSLGQARPGANVLTF. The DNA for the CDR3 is TGTGCCAGCTCATTAGGACAGGCAAGACCTGGGGCCAACGTCCTGACTTTC.